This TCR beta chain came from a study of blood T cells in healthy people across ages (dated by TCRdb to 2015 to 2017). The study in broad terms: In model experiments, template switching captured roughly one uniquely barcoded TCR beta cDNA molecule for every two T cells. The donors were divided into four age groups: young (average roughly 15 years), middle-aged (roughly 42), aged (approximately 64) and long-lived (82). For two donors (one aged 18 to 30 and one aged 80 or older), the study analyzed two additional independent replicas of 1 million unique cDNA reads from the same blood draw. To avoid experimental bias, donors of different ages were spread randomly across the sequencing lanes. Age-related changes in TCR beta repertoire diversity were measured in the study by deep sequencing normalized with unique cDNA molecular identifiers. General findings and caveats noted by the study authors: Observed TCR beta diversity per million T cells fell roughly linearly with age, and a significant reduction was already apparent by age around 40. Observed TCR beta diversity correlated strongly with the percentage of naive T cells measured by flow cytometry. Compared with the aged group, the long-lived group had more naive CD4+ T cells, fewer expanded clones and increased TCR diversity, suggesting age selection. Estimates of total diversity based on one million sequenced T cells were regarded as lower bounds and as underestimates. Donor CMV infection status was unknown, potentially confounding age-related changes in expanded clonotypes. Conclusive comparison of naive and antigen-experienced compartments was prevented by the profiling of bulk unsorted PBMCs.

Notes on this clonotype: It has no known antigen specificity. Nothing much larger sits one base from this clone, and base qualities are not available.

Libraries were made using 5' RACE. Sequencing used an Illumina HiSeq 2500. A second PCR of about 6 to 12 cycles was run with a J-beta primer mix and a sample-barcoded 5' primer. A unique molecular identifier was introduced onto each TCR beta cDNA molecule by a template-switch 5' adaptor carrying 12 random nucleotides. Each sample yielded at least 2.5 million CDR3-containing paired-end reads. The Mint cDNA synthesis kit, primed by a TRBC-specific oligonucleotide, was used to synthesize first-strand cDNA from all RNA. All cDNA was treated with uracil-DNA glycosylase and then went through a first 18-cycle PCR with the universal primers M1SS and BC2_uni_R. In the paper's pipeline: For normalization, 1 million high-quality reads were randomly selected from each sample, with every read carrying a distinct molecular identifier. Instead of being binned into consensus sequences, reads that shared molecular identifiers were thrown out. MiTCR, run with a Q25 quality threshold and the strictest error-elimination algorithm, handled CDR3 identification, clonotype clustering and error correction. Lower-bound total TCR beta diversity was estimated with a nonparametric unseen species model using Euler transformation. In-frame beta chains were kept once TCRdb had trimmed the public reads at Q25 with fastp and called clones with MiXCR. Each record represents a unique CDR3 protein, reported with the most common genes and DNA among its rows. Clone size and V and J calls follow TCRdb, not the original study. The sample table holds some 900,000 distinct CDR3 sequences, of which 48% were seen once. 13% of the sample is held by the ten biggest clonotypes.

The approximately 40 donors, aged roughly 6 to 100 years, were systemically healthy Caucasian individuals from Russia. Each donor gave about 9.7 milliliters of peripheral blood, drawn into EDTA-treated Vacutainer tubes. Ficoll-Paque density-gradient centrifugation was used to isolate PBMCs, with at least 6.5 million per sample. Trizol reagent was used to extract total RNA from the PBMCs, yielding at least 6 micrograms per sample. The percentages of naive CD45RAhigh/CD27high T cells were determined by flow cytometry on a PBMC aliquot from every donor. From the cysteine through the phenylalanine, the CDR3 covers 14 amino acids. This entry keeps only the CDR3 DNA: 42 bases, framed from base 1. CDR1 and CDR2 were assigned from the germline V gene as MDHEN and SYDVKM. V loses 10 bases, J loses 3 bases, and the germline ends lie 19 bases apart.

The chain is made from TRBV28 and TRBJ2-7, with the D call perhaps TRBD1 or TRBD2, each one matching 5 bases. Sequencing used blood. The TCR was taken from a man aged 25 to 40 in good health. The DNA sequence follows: TGTGCCATCGCCCAGGGAGAAACTTTCTACGAGCAGTACTTC. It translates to CAIAQGETFYEQYF.